This TCR beta chain comes out of a study of T-cell reconstitution after alpha-beta-depleted transplantation in children. Unique molecular identifiers featured in how the TCRbeta library was prepared. TCRdb re-called the PCR reads with MiXCR, one entry per CDR3 protein. The repertoire consists of some 440,000 distinct CDR3 sequences, with roughly 17% occurring once and the leading ten covering 25% to 30%. The CDR3 is 12 amino acids. Trimming cost V 1 base and J 7 bases, with 6 bases left between them. Germline V gives CDR1 SGHTA, CDR2 FQGNSA. This clonotype was observed a few times. Material: PBMCs, mostly from graft donor cells, obtained 360 days after TCRalphabeta/CD19-depleted stem cell transplant. The chain couples TRBV7-2 to TRBJ2-3; D unresolved. The source of this sequence is a boy in the first two years of life who had a stem cell transplant for Wiskott-Aldrich syndrome, so the T cells may come from the graft donor. In DNA form, the CDR3 reads TGTGCCAGCAGCTTAGATAGCAATACGCAGTATTTT. Amino acids: CASSLDSNTQYF.